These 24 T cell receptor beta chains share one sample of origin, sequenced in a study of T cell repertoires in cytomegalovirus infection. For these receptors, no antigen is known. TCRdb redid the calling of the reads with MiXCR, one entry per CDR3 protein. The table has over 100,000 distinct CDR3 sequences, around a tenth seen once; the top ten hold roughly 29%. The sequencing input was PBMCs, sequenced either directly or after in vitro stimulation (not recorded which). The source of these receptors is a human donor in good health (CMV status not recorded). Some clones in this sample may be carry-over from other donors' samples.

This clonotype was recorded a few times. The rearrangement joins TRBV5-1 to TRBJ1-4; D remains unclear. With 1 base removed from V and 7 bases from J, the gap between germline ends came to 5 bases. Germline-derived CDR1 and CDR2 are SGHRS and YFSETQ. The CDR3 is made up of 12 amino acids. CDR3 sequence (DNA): TGCGCCAGCAGCTTGACTTTTGAAAAACTGTTTTTT. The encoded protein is CASSLTFEKLFF. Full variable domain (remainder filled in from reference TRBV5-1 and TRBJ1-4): KAGVTQTPRYLIKTRGQQVTLSCSPISGHRSVSWYQQTPGQGLQFLFEYFSETQRNKGNFPGRFSGRQFSNSRSEMNVSTLELGDSALYLCASSLTFEKLFFGSGTQLSVL.

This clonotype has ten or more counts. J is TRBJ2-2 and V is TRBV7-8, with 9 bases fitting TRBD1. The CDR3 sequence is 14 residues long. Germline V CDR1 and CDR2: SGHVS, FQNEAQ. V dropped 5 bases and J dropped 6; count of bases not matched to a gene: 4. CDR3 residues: CASSEGQGSGELFF. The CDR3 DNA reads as TGTGCCAGCAGCGAAGGACAGGGGTCCGGGGAGCTGTTTTTT.

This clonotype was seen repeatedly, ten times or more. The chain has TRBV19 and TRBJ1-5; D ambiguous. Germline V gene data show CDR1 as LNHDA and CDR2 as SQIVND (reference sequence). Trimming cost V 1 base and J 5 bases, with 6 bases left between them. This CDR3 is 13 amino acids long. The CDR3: CASSIVEHQPQHF. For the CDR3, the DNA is TGTGCCAGTAGTATAGTCGAGCATCAGCCCCAGCATTTT.

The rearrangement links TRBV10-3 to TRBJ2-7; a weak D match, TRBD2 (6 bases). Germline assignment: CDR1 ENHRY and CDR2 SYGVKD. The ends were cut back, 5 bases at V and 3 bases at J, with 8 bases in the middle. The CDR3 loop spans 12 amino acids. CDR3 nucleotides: TGTGCCATCAGTCCGGGAGACTACGAGCAGTACGTC. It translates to CAISPGDYEQYV.

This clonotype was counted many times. The CDR3 loop is CASSYPLEGDEEQETQYF. In nucleotides, the CDR3 is TGTGCCAGCAGCTATCCTCTTGAGGGGGACGAGGAACAAGAGACCCAGTACTTC. The rearrangement links TRBV11-3 to TRBJ2-5; possibly TRBD1 for D (6 bases). This CDR3 is 18 amino acids long. Trimming took 4 bases from V and 2 from J, leaving 23 bases between them. The germline gives CDR1 SGHNT, CDR2 YENEEA.

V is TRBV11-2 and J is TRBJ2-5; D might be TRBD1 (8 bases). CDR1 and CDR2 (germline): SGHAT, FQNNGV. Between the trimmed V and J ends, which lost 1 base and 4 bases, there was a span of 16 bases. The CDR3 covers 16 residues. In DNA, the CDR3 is TGTGCCAGCAGCTTAGCGGGAGGACAGGGCATAGAGACCCAGTACTTC. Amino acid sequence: CASSLAGGQGIETQYF.

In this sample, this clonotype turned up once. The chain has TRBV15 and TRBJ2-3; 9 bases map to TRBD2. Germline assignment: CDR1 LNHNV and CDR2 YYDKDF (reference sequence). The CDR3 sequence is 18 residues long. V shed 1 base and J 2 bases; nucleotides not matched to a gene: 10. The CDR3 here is CATSRGLAGRSSTDTQYF. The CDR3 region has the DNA TGTGCCACCAGCAGAGGCCTAGCGGGGCGCTCTTCCACAGATACGCAGTATTTT.

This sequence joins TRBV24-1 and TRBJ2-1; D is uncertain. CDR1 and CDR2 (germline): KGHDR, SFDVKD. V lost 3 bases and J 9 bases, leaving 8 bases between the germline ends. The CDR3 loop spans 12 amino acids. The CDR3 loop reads CATSDASREQFF. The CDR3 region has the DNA TGTGCCACCAGTGATGCGAGCCGTGAGCAGTTCTTC.

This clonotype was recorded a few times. The CDR3 here is CASSRTGGQNEQFF. For the CDR3, the DNA is TGTGCCAGCAGTAGGACAGGGGGGCAGAATGAGCAGTTCTTC. The chain is built from TRBV6-2 or TRBV6-3 and TRBJ2-1, with 10 nucleotides matching TRBD1. CDR3 size: 14 residues. J lost 7 bases, V lost 5 bases, and 5 bases had no gene match. Germline loops: CDR1 MNHEY, CDR2 SVGEGT.

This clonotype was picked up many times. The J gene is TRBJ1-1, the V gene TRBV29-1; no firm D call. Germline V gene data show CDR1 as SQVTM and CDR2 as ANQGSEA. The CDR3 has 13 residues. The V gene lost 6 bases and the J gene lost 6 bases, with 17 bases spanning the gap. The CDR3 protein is CSVKNRKDAEAFF. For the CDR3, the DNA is TGCAGCGTAAAAAATAGGAAGGACGCTGAAGCTTTCTTT. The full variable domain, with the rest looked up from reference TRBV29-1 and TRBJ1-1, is SAVISQKPSRDICQRGTSLTIQCQVDSQVTMMFWYRQQPGQSLTLIATANQGSEATYESGFVIDKFPISRPNLTFSTLTVSNMSPEDSSIYLCSVKNRKDAEAFFGQGTRLTVV.

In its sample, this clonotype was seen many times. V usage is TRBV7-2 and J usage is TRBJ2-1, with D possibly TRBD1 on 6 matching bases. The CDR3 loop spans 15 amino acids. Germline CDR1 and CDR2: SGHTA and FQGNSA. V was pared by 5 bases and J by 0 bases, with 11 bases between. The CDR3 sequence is CASSRDRSSYNEQFF. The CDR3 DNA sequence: TGTGCCAGCAGCCGTGACAGGAGCTCCTACAATGAGCAGTTCTTC.

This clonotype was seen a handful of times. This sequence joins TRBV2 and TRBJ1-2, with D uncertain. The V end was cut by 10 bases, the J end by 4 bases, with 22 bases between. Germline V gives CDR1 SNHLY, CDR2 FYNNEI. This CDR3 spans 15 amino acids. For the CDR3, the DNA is TGTGCCACCTCTAAGTCGGACGACGCACCCTATGGCTACACCTTC. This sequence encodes CATSKSDDAPYGYTF. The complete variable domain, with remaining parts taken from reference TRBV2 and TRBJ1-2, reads EPEVTQTPSHQVTQMGQEVILRCVPISNHLYFYWYRQILGQKVEFLVSFYNNEISEKSEIFDDQFSVERPDGSNFTLKIRSTKLEDSAMYFCATSKSDDAPYGYTFGSGTRLTVV.

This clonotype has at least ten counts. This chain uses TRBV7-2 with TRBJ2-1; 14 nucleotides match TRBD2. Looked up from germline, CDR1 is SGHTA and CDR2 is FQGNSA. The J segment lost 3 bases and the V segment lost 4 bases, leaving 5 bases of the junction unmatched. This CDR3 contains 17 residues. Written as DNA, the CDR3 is TGTGCCAGCAGCTCACGGACTAGCGGGAGGAACTACAATGAGCAGTTCTTC. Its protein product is CASSSRTSGRNYNEQFF.

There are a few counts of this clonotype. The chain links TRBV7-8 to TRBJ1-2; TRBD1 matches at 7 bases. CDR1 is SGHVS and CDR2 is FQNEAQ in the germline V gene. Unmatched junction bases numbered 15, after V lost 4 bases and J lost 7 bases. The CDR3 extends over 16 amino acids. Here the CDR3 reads CASSSPGQAVISGYTF. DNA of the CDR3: TGTGCCAGCAGCTCACCCGGACAGGCGGTTATAAGTGGCTACACCTTC.

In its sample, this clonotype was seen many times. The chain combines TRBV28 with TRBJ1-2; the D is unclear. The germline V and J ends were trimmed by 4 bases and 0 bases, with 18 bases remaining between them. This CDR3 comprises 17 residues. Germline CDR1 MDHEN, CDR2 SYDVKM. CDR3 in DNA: TGTGCCAGCAGTTCCCCAAGCCTGGTCAGCCCTAACTATGGCTACACCTTC. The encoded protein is CASSSPSLVSPNYGYTF.

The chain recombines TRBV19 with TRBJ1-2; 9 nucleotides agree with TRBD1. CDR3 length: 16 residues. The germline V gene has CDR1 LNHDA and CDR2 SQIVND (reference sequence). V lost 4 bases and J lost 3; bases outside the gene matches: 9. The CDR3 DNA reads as TGTGCCAGTAGTACCGTGGGACAGGGATCGGACTATGGCTACACCTTC. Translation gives CASSTVGQGSDYGYTF.

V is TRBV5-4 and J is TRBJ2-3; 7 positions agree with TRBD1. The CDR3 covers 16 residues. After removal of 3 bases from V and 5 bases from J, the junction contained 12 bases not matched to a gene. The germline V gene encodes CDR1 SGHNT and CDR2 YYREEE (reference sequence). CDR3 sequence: CASSSGQARMEDTQYF. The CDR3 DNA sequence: TGTGCCAGCAGCTCTGGACAGGCGAGGATGGAAGATACGCAGTATTTT.

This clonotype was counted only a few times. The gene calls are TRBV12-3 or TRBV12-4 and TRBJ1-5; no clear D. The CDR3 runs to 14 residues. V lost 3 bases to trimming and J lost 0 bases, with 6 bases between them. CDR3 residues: CASSFSSSNQPQHF. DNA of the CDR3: TGTGCCAGCAGTTTTTCCAGTAGCAATCAGCCCCAGCATTTT.

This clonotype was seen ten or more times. The CDR3 bases are TGTGCCAGCAGCCCCACGGGGAATAGCAATCAGCCCCAGCATTTT. Protein sequence: CASSPTGNSNQPQHF. This chain connects TRBV12-3 or TRBV12-4 to TRBJ1-5, with unresolved D. Trimming took 6 bases from V and 0 from J, leaving 12 bases between them. CDR3 size: 15 residues.

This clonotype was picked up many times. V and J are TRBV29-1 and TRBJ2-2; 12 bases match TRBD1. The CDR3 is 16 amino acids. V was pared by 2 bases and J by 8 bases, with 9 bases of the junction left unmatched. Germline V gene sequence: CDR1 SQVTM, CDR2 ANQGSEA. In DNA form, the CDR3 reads TGCAGCGTTGAAACGAGGGACAGGGGGCACGGTGGGGAGCTGTTTTTT. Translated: CSVETRDRGHGGELFF.

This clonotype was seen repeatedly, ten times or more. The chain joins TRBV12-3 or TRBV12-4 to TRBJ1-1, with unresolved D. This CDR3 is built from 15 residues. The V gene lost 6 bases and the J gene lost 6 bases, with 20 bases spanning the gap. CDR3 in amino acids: CASRRVRERNAEAFF. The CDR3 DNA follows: TGTGCCAGCAGGAGGGTTCGGGAACGTAATGCTGAAGCTTTCTTT.

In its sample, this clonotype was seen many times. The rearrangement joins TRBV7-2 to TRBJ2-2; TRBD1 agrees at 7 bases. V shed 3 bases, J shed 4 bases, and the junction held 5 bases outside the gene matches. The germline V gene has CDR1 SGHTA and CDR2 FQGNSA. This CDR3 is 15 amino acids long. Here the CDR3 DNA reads TGTGCCAGCAGCTTGGACAGGAGTTCCACCGGGGAGCTGTTTTTT. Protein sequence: CASSLDRSSTGELFF.

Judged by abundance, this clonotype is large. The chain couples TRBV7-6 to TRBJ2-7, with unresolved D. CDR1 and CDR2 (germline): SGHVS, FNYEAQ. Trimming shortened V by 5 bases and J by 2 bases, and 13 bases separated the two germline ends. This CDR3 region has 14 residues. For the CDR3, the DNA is TGTGCCAGCAGCCCTCAAAGGAGCCCCTACGAGCAGTACTTC. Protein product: CASSPQRSPYEQYF.

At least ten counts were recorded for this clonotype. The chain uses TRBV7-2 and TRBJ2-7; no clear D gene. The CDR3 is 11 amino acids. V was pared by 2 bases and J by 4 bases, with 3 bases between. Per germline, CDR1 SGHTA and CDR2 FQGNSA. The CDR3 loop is CASSLNYEQYF. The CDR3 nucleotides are TGTGCCAGCAGCTTAAATTACGAGCAGTACTTC.